This T cell receptor beta chain was observed in a study of technical replicates of blood from a handful of donors. Trimming took 4 bases from V and 0 from J, leaving 9 bases between them. This CDR3 has 14 residues. CDR1 is MNHNS, CDR2 SASEGT, per germline. Assay used: immunoSEQ multiplex PCR; TCRdb lists only in-frame clones, some missing. This table has approximately 88,000 clones, 90% to 98% appearing once. The chain recombines TRBV6-1 with TRBJ1-1; no reliable D call. The TCR originated in a human donor in good health. The sample comprised T cells isolated from PBMCs. The CDR3 region is CASSATALNTEAFF. The DNA for the CDR3 is TGTGCCAGCAGTGCAACAGCCTTGAACACTGAAGCTTTCTTT.